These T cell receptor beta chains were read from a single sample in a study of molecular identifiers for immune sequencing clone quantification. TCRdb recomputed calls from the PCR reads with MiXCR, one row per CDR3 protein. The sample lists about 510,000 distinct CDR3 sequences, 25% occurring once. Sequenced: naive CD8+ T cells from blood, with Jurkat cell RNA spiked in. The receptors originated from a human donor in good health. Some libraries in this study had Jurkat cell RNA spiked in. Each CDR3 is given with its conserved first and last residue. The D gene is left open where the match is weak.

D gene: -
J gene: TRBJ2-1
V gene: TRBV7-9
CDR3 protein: CASSPPGGVYNEQFF

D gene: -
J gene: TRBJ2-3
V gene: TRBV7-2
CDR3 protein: CASSLGEPTQYF

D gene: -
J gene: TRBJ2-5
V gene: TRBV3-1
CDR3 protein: CASSQDQGRAETQYF

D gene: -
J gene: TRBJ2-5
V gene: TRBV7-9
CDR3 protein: CASSLGARPIQETQYF

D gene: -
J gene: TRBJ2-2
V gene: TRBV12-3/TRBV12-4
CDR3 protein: CASSTFGTGELFF

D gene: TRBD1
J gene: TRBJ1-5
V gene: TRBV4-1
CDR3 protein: CASKRGQSLNQPQHF

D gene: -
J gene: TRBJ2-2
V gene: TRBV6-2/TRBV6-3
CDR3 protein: CASSQSRAGELFF

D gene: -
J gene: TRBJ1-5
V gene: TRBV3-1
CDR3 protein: CASSPSGGVHNQPQHF

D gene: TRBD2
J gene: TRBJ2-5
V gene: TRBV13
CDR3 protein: CASSPWTSGEQQETQYF

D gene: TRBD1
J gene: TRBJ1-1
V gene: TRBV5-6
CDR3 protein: CASSHGTGRNTEAFF

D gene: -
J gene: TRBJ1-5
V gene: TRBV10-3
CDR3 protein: CAISESGGGNQPQHF

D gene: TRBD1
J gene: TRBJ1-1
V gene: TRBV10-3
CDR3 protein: CAIKQGVYTEAFF

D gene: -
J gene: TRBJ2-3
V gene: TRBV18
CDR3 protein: CASSPSPGASTDTQYF

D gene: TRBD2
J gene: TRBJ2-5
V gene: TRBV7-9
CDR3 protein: CASSLRTSYSETQYF

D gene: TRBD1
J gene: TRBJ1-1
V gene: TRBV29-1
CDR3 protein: CSVVSGRQGAVYTEAFF

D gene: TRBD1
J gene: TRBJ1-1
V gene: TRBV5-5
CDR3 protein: CDSSLAGQGITEAFF

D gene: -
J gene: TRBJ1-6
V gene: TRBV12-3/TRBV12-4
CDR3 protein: CASSPIMGLDSPLHF

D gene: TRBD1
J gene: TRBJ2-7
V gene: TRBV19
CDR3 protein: CASSITGVVDYEQYF

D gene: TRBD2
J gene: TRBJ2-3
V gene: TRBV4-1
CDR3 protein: CASSQDGGGRGEDTQYF

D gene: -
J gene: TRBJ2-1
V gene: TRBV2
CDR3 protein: CASSEWDEQFF

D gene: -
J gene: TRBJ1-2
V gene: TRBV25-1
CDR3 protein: CASSEGGSPNYGYTF

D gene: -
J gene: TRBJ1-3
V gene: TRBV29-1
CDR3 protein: CSVGVGNTIYF

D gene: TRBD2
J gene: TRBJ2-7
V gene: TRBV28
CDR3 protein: CASSPIAGGAEQYF

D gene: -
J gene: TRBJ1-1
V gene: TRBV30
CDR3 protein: CAWNPMGAEAFF

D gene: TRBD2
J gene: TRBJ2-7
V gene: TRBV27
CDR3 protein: CASSLAGADSYEQYF

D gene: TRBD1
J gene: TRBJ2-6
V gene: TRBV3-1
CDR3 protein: CASSPGQPNSGANVLPF

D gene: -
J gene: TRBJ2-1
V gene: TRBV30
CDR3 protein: CAWSVLGGEQFF

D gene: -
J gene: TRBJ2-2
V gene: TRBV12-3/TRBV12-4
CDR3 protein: CASSPRPYQGGELFF

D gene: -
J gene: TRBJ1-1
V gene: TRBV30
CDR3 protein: CAWSLDTEAFF

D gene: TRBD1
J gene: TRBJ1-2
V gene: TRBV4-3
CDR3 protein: CASSPGQGSSYGYTF

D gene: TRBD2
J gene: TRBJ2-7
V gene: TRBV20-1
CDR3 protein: CSARTGTSSHYEQYF

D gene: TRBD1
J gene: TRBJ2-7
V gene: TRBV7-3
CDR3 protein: CASSSDNRQGALHCEQYF

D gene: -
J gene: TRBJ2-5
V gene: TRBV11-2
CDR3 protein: CASSFPTGFKKTQYF

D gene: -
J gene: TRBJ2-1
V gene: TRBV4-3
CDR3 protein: CASSRKLHNEQFF

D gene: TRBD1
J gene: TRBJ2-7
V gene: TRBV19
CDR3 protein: CASTGGKTDEQYF

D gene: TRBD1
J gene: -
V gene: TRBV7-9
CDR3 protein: CASSTGQGSDTQHF

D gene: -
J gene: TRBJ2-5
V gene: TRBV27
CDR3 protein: CASSPRGGEETQYF

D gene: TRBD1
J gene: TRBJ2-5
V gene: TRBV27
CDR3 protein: CASSLTGQGGETQYF

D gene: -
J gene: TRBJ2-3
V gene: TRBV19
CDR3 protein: CASSMTDGDTQYF

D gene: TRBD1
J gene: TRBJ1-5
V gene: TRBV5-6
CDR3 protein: CASSNRTGSNQPQHF